This is a list of T cell receptor beta chains from one sample in a study of T cells in Graves' hyperthyroidism and ophthalmopathy. One entry per CDR3 protein results from TCRdb running MiXCR on the multiplex PCR reads. Among under 700,000 distinct CDR3 sequences listed, approximately 15% were seen once. The sequencing input was blood. The receptors come from a woman aged 18-29 years with Graves' hyperthyroidism. The CDR3 runs from the conserved cysteine through the conserved F or W. D genes are given only for firm matches. Only part of the rows carry a size: once, few, many, or a class if the clone is expanded.

abundance: many
d_gene: TRBD2
v_gene: TRBV2
j_gene: TRBJ2-3
CDR3nt: TGTGCCAGCAGAGATCCGGGACTAGCGGGAGTCGTCACAGATACGCAGTATTTT
CDR3aa: CASRDPGLAGVVTDTQYF

abundance: few
d_gene: .
v_gene: TRBV20-1
j_gene: TRBJ2-3
CDR3nt: TGCAGTGCTAGAGAAACAGGGACACAAACGCAGTATTTT
CDR3aa: CSARETGTQTQYF

abundance: once
d_gene: .
v_gene: TRBV24-1
j_gene: TRBJ2-1
CDR3nt: TGTGCCACCAGTGATTATATCCCGGGACAGGCCGGGGGGGATGAGCAGTTCTTC
CDR3aa: CATSDYIPGQAGGDEQFF

abundance: few
d_gene: .
v_gene: TRBV5-6
j_gene: TRBJ2-3
CDR3nt: TGTGCCAGCAGCTCCCAGCATTTCACAGATACGCAGTATTTT
CDR3aa: CASSSQHFTDTQYF

abundance: .
d_gene: TRBD1
v_gene: TRBV6-1
j_gene: TRBJ1-4
CDR3nt: TGTGCCAGCAGTGAGGGGCAGGGGGCAGAAAAACTGTTTTTT
CDR3aa: CASSEGQGAEKLFF

abundance: many
d_gene: .
v_gene: TRBV5-5
j_gene: TRBJ2-3
CDR3nt: TGTGCCAGCAGCTTAGTCGGACACCCCTTAGCAGATACGCAGTATTTT
CDR3aa: CASSLVGHPLADTQYF

abundance: .
d_gene: TRBD1
v_gene: TRBV2
j_gene: TRBJ2-3
CDR3nt: TGTGCCAGCAGTTACCGGGACAGGGAGCAGTATTTT
CDR3aa: CASSYRDREQYF

abundance: few
d_gene: .
v_gene: TRBV7-9
j_gene: TRBJ2-1
CDR3nt: TGTGCCAGCAGCATCGGGGACAATCCCTACAATGAGCAGTTCTTC
CDR3aa: CASSIGDNPYNEQFF

abundance: many
d_gene: .
v_gene: TRBV5-1
j_gene: TRBJ2-1
CDR3nt: TGCGCCAGCGGGGAGGGGGTAGCGAGGTCCCATGAGCAGTTCTTC
CDR3aa: CASGEGVARSHEQFF

abundance: .
d_gene: .
v_gene: TRBV5-1
j_gene: TRBJ2-2
CDR3nt: TGCGCCAGCAGCTCGGGGGAAAGACTCACCGGGGAGCTGTTTTTT
CDR3aa: CASSSGERLTGELFF

abundance: many
d_gene: .
v_gene: TRBV15
j_gene: TRBJ2-5
CDR3nt: TGTGCCACCGCGTGGGGGCAAGAGACCCAGTACTTC
CDR3aa: CATAWGQETQYF

abundance: few
d_gene: .
v_gene: TRBV7-2
j_gene: TRBJ2-1
CDR3nt: TGTGCCAGCAGCCCCGAGGGGAGACGAAGCTCCTACAATGAGCAGTTCTTC
CDR3aa: CASSPEGRRSSYNEQFF

abundance: many
d_gene: .
v_gene: TRBV6-1
j_gene: TRBJ2-7
CDR3nt: TGTGCCAGCGGCGGAGAAGGGTACTACGAGCAGTACTTC
CDR3aa: CASGGEGYYEQYF

abundance: .
d_gene: TRBD2
v_gene: TRBV15
j_gene: TRBJ2-5
CDR3nt: TGTGCCACCAGCAGAGATCGCGAACTAGCGGGGGAGACCCAGTACTTC
CDR3aa: CATSRDRELAGETQYF

abundance: few
d_gene: .
v_gene: TRBV29-1
j_gene: TRBJ1-3
CDR3nt: TGCAGCGTTGAAGAGGCCCTAGGAAACACCATATATTTT
CDR3aa: CSVEEALGNTIYF

abundance: many
d_gene: TRBD1
v_gene: TRBV24-1
j_gene: TRBJ1-1
CDR3nt: TGTGCCACCAGTGATGCGGACAGGGGTGACACTGAAGCTTTCTTT
CDR3aa: CATSDADRGDTEAFF

abundance: many
d_gene: .
v_gene: TRBV5-1
j_gene: TRBJ2-2
CDR3nt: TGCGCCAGCAGCTTGTCGGGTTCGGATACCGGGGAGCTGTTTTTT
CDR3aa: CASSLSGSDTGELFF

abundance: few
d_gene: TRBD1
v_gene: TRBV6-1
j_gene: TRBJ1-3
CDR3nt: TGTGCCAGCAGTCTCACAGGGGGAACTGGAAACACCATATATTTT
CDR3aa: CASSLTGGTGNTIYF

abundance: .
d_gene: .
v_gene: TRBV20-1
j_gene: TRBJ1-2
CDR3nt: TGCAGTGCAAGAGGACAGGGCTACACCTTC
CDR3aa: CSARGQGYTF

abundance: many
d_gene: TRBD1
v_gene: TRBV7-2
j_gene: TRBJ1-3
CDR3nt: TGTGCCAGCAGCACCCGACAGGGGCGCTCTGGAAACACCATATATTTT
CDR3aa: CASSTRQGRSGNTIYF

abundance: many
d_gene: .
v_gene: TRBV6-2/TRBV6-3
j_gene: TRBJ2-1
CDR3nt: TGTGCCAGCAGTCTAACTAGGATTGAGCAGTTCTTC
CDR3aa: CASSLTRIEQFF

abundance: .
d_gene: .
v_gene: TRBV2
j_gene: TRBJ1-4
CDR3nt: TGTGCCAGCAGTGGTGGGCCCGGGGACAAACTGTTTTTT
CDR3aa: CASSGGPGDKLFF

abundance: many
d_gene: .
v_gene: TRBV20-1
j_gene: TRBJ2-3
CDR3nt: TGCAGTGCTGGGAGCGTGGTGGGTACGCAGTATTTT
CDR3aa: CSAGSVVGTQYF

abundance: many
d_gene: .
v_gene: TRBV5-1
j_gene: TRBJ2-1
CDR3nt: TGCGCCAGCAGCTTCGCGGGCTTGGCGAATGAGCAGTTCTTC
CDR3aa: CASSFAGLANEQFF

abundance: many
d_gene: .
v_gene: TRBV20-1
j_gene: TRBJ2-5
CDR3nt: TGCAGTGCTAGCCCCCACTCGCAAGAGACCCAGTACTTC
CDR3aa: CSASPHSQETQYF

abundance: many
d_gene: TRBD1
v_gene: TRBV7-9
j_gene: TRBJ2-7
CDR3nt: TGTGCCAGCAGCGACCGGACAGGAGGAAGCTACGAGCAGTACTTC
CDR3aa: CASSDRTGGSYEQYF

abundance: .
d_gene: TRBD2
v_gene: TRBV29-1
j_gene: TRBJ2-7
CDR3nt: TGCAGCGTTGAAGACCCTAGCGGGAGGGCCTACGAGCAGTACTTC
CDR3aa: CSVEDPSGRAYEQYF

abundance: .
d_gene: .
v_gene: TRBV11-1
j_gene: TRBJ1-1
CDR3nt: TGTGCCAGCAGCTTTGACCCGACACGAAAAGCTTTCTTT
CDR3aa: CASSFDPTRKAFF

abundance: many
d_gene: .
v_gene: TRBV10-3
j_gene: TRBJ2-7
CDR3nt: TGTGCCATCAGTGAGGTGTATGCAGGGGTTTCCTACGAGCAGTACTTC
CDR3aa: CAISEVYAGVSYEQYF

abundance: .
d_gene: .
v_gene: TRBV11-2
j_gene: TRBJ2-5
CDR3nt: TGTGCCAGCAGCTTACCACGGGGTCTCCGGCAAGAGACCCAGTACTTC
CDR3aa: CASSLPRGLRQETQYF

abundance: .
d_gene: TRBD2
v_gene: TRBV12-3/TRBV12-4
j_gene: TRBJ2-1
CDR3nt: TGTGCCAGCAGTTTGGTTTTCGGGTTACGGCCCGAGCGGGAGCGCCAAATCCATTACAATGAGCAGTTCTTC
CDR3aa: CASSLVFGLRPERERQIHYNEQFF

abundance: many
d_gene: .
v_gene: TRBV28
j_gene: TRBJ1-2
CDR3nt: TGTGCCAGCAGACCCCCGGAGAACTATGGCTACACCTTC
CDR3aa: CASRPPENYGYTF

abundance: few
d_gene: .
v_gene: TRBV2
j_gene: TRBJ1-4
CDR3nt: TGTGCCAGCAGTGTAGGGGCGCGGTGGGAAAAACTGTTTTTT
CDR3aa: CASSVGARWEKLFF

abundance: many
d_gene: .
v_gene: TRBV28
j_gene: TRBJ1-5
CDR3nt: TGTGCCATCGCTTCGGGCAATCAGCCCCAGCATTTT
CDR3aa: CAIASGNQPQHF

abundance: few
d_gene: TRBD2
v_gene: TRBV19
j_gene: TRBJ2-1
CDR3nt: TGTGCCAGTAGTATACCCCTTCGAAGCGGGGGGGTCAATGAGCAGTTCTTC
CDR3aa: CASSIPLRSGGVNEQFF

abundance: .
d_gene: TRBD2
v_gene: TRBV30
j_gene: TRBJ2-5
CDR3nt: TGTGCCTGGAGTGAGGGGGTAGCGGGAGGAGCGGAGACCCAGTACTTC
CDR3aa: CAWSEGVAGGAETQYF

abundance: many
d_gene: .
v_gene: TRBV6-2/TRBV6-3
j_gene: TRBJ2-7
CDR3nt: TGTGCCAGCAGTTACCTCGGCGGGCCGTCCTACGAGCAGTACTTC
CDR3aa: CASSYLGGPSYEQYF

abundance: many
d_gene: .
v_gene: TRBV7-9
j_gene: TRBJ2-3
CDR3nt: TGTGCCAGCAGCTTAGTCCGTATGTGGCCTAGAACTACAGATACGCAGTATTTT
CDR3aa: CASSLVRMWPRTTDTQYF

abundance: many
d_gene: .
v_gene: TRBV2
j_gene: TRBJ2-7
CDR3nt: TGTGCCAGCTTGAGGGACCAATCCTACGAGCAGTACTTC
CDR3aa: CASLRDQSYEQYF

abundance: few
d_gene: TRBD1
v_gene: TRBV9
j_gene: TRBJ1-5
CDR3nt: TGTGCCAGCAGCCCCTCCACAGGGGGTCGTCAGCCCCAGCATTTT
CDR3aa: CASSPSTGGRQPQHF

abundance: .
d_gene: TRBD1
v_gene: TRBV7-2
j_gene: TRBJ1-4
CDR3nt: TGTGCCAGCAGCTCCTACCGACAGGGGGCGCCTAATGAAAAACTGTTTTTT
CDR3aa: CASSSYRQGAPNEKLFF

abundance: .
d_gene: .
v_gene: TRBV5-1
j_gene: TRBJ2-3
CDR3nt: TGCGCCAGCAGCAAAGGGGACGTATCCACAGATACGCAGTATTTT
CDR3aa: CASSKGDVSTDTQYF

abundance: .
d_gene: .
v_gene: TRBV10-2
j_gene: TRBJ1-4
CDR3nt: TGCGCCAGCAGTGAAGACGGTTCAACTAATGAAAAACTGTTTTTT
CDR3aa: CASSEDGSTNEKLFF

abundance: many
d_gene: TRBD2
v_gene: TRBV11-3
j_gene: TRBJ2-3
CDR3nt: TGTGCCAGCAGTTTTAGCGGGAGCACAGATACGCAGTATTTT
CDR3aa: CASSFSGSTDTQYF

abundance: many
d_gene: .
v_gene: TRBV20-1
j_gene: TRBJ2-1
CDR3nt: TGCAGTGCTAGAGCGGCGGGGTGGGGGAATGAGCAGTTCTTC
CDR3aa: CSARAAGWGNEQFF

abundance: many
d_gene: TRBD2
v_gene: TRBV7-9
j_gene: TRBJ2-3
CDR3nt: TGTGCCAGCAGCTCCTTGACTAGCGGACCCACGGGGGATACGCAGTATTTT
CDR3aa: CASSSLTSGPTGDTQYF

abundance: many
d_gene: .
v_gene: TRBV24-1
j_gene: TRBJ2-2
CDR3nt: TGTGCCACCAGTGATTATCTTACGGGAACCGGGGAGCTGTTTTTT
CDR3aa: CATSDYLTGTGELFF

abundance: .
d_gene: TRBD2
v_gene: TRBV10-1
j_gene: TRBJ2-2
CDR3nt: TGCGCCAGCAGTGAATTTAAGCGGGAGACGGTATCCGGGGAGCTGTTTTTT
CDR3aa: CASSEFKRETVSGELFF

abundance: few
d_gene: .
v_gene: TRBV9
j_gene: TRBJ2-3
CDR3nt: TGTGCCAGCAGCGTAGGTCTGGGGTCCACAGATACGCAGTATTTT
CDR3aa: CASSVGLGSTDTQYF

abundance: .
d_gene: TRBD1
v_gene: TRBV27
j_gene: TRBJ2-3
CDR3nt: TGTGCCAGCAGTATAGACAGGGCAGATACGCAGTATTTT
CDR3aa: CASSIDRADTQYF

abundance: many
d_gene: .
v_gene: TRBV7-9
j_gene: TRBJ2-7
CDR3nt: TGTGCCAGTGCCGCAGGTACCTACGAGCAGTACTTC
CDR3aa: CASAAGTYEQYF

abundance: few
d_gene: .
v_gene: TRBV20-1
j_gene: TRBJ2-7
CDR3nt: TGCAGTGCTAGAGTGAAAGGTTCGACCTACGAGCAGTACTTC
CDR3aa: CSARVKGSTYEQYF

abundance: few
d_gene: .
v_gene: TRBV15
j_gene: TRBJ2-7
CDR3nt: TGTGCCACCAGCAGAGCGAACAGGGTTTGGGACGAGCAGTACTTC
CDR3aa: CATSRANRVWDEQYF

abundance: .
d_gene: .
v_gene: TRBV12-3/TRBV12-4
j_gene: TRBJ2-1
CDR3nt: TGTGCCAGAACGGGCGAGCGGGCGGATGAGCAGTTCTTC
CDR3aa: CARTGERADEQFF

abundance: few
d_gene: TRBD1
v_gene: TRBV7-9
j_gene: TRBJ1-2
CDR3nt: TGTGCCAGCAGCTCCTACAGGGGTAACGACTATGGCTACACCTTC
CDR3aa: CASSSYRGNDYGYTF

abundance: .
d_gene: TRBD2
v_gene: TRBV2
j_gene: TRBJ2-3
CDR3nt: TGTGCCAGCAGTGGTAGCGGGAGAGCAGATACGCAGTATTTT
CDR3aa: CASSGSGRADTQYF

abundance: .
d_gene: TRBD1
v_gene: TRBV29-1
j_gene: TRBJ2-5
CDR3nt: TGCAGCGTTGAACCACAGGGGCTCCCCGGAGAGACCCAGTACTTC
CDR3aa: CSVEPQGLPGETQYF

abundance: many
d_gene: .
v_gene: TRBV18
j_gene: TRBJ2-4
CDR3nt: TGTGCCAGCTCAACTTGGGACGGTGAACGAGTTCAGTACTTC
CDR3aa: CASSTWDGERVQYF

abundance: many
d_gene: TRBD1
v_gene: TRBV2
j_gene: TRBJ1-1
CDR3nt: TGTGCCAGCAGTAGGGGACAGGCGCTCAACACTGAAGCTTTCTTT
CDR3aa: CASSRGQALNTEAFF

abundance: .
d_gene: .
v_gene: TRBV7-9
j_gene: TRBJ2-2
CDR3nt: TGTGCCAGCAGGTGGGCAGGGACAAACGCGAACACCGGGGAGCTGTTTTTT
CDR3aa: CASRWAGTNANTGELFF